Below are 5 T cell receptor beta chains sequenced from a single sample in a study of shared clonotypes between healthy human individuals. Using immunoSEQ multiplex PCR, the repertoire was profiled, and TCRdb retains in-frame clones only, with some absent. Found here are 600,000 to 750,000 clones, 55% to 75% of them singletons; the top ten hold roughly 1.8%. The sample taken for sequencing was memory CD4+ T cells sorted from blood. The subset: CD45RA-negative fraction. The receptors originated from a woman in her 30s in good health.

The V call is TRBV18, the J call TRBJ1-2; D not certain. This CDR3 has 13 amino acids. V was pared by 5 bases and J by 6 bases, with 13 bases between. From germline, CDR1 is KGHSH and CDR2 LQKENI. The CDR3 reads CASSIVREDGYTF. In DNA, the CDR3 is TGTGCCAGCTCAATAGTGCGGGAGGATGGCTACACCTTC.

This sequence joins TRBV20-1 and TRBJ2-7; 7 nucleotides agree with TRBD1. Looked up from germline, CDR1 is DFQATT and CDR2 is SNEGSKA (reference sequence). The CDR3 is 11 residues long. V lost 3 bases, J lost 9 bases, and 5 bases stayed unmatched. The CDR3 DNA follows: TGCAGTGCTAGGACCAACAGGGGGCAGTACTTC. Translating it yields CSARTNRGQYF.

The gene calls are TRBV5-1 and TRBJ1-3, with D perhaps TRBD1 (5 bases). Germline values: CDR1 SGHRS, CDR2 YFSETQ. The CDR3 has 18 amino acids. Trimming took off 0 bases at V and 2 bases at J, with 18 bases between the two ends. CDR3 region: CASSLGGGEEAAGNTIYF. The CDR3 DNA sequence: TGCGCCAGCAGCTTGGGAGGAGGGGAAGAGGCTGCTGGAAACACCATATATTTT.

The genes are TRBV5-4 and TRBJ2-5; 8 bases fit TRBD1. The V gene end was trimmed by 0 bases and the J gene end by 3 bases; junction bases not matched to a gene: 13. CDR3 size: 18 residues. CDR1 is SGHNT, CDR2 YYREEE, per germline (reference sequence). This CDR3 reads CASSLGWTGIGGKETQYF. The DNA of the CDR3 is TGTGCCAGCAGCTTGGGCTGGACAGGGATTGGGGGGAAAGAGACCCAGTACTTC.

The chain carries TRBV18 and TRBJ1-4; possible D gene TRBD1, 6 bases. The CDR3 contains 15 residues. Trimming shortened V by 1 base and J by 8 bases, and 14 bases separated the two germline ends. Per germline, CDR1 KGHSH and CDR2 LQKENI. The CDR3 is CASSPQFTGHEKLFF. The CDR3, as DNA: TGTGCCAGCTCACCACAGTTTACAGGGCACGAAAAACTGTTTTTT. The whole variable domain, filled in from reference TRBV18 and TRBJ1-4, reads NAGVMQNPRHLVRRRGQEARLRCSPMKGHSHVYWYRQLPEEGLKFMVYLQKENIIDESGMPKERFSAEFPKEGPSILRIQQVVRGDSAAYFCASSPQFTGHEKLFFGSGTQLSVL.